This T cell receptor (beta chain) was captured in a study of cytomegalovirus exposure and HLA in healthy donors. Study results and caveats: In a later analysis, compared with equally common non-associated chains, HLA-associated beta chains were more expanded. An observed cluster of highly shared sequence variants was recorded as a likely sequencing artifact. Excluded: some indistinguishable V segments such as TRBV6-2 and TRBV6-3.

The CDR3 contains 13 residues. From germline, CDR1 is SGHDN and CDR2 FVKESK. On this clone: Its antigen is not identified. At one end, the junction sequence differs from germline, possibly due to a read error.

PCR used 60 Vbeta primers and 13 Jbeta primers. Sequencing was performed with immunoSEQ multiplex PCR; in TCRdb, only in-frame clones are kept and a portion is missing. The table has roughly 170,000 clones, roughly 80% seen once. What was sequenced was PBMCs. The chain uses TRBV14 and TRBJ2-7; TRBD1 matches 7 bases. The TCR originated in a woman in her late teens or twenties in good health and CMV-seronegative. In DNA, the CDR3 is TGTGCCAGCAGCCAAGATATGGTGGACAGGCCTCAGTTC. Translation: CASSQDMVDRPQF.